This T cell receptor beta chain was recorded in a study of TIL therapy for anti-PD-1-resistant metastatic lung cancer. V lost 3 bases, J lost 0 bases, and 16 bases lay in between. The CDR3 consists of 17 residues. Germline V CDR1 and CDR2: KGHSH, LQKENI. Time point defined: pre-treatment sample, taken before nivolumab and TIL therapy. The libraries were made with immunoSEQ v3. This table comes from immunoSEQ multiplex PCR, and its TCRdb copy is limited to in-frame clones, with some not included. The top ten hold 0.65% to 0.9% of the sample, which has approximately 15,000 clones, about 84% seen once. The sequencing here drew on blood, taken at baseline. The chain carries TRBV18 and TRBJ2-3; D perhaps matches TRBD1 (5 bases). This sequence originates from a person aged 25 to 80 with non-small cell lung cancer. CDR3 sequence reads: CASSPPSQGLSTDTQYF. In DNA, the CDR3 is TGTGCCAGCTCACCCCCCTCGCAGGGTTTGAGCACAGATACGCAGTATTTT. The full variable domain, completed using reference TRBV18 and TRBJ2-3, is NAGVMQNPRHLVRRRGQEARLRCSPMKGHSHVYWYRQLPEEGLKFMVYLQKENIIDESGMPKERFSAEFPKEGPSILRIQQVVRGDSAAYFCASSPPSQGLSTDTQYFGPGTRLTVL.